The next 27 T cell receptor beta chains were all read from a single sample in a study of HIV-infected patients and healthy controls. Follow-up blood was drawn about 14 weeks, roughly three months, after antiretroviral therapy began. All unsorted peripheral T cells were captured because whole blood was used without fractionation. Alpha and beta constant-region primers primed reverse transcription of around 540 ng RNA. Each of the alpha and beta chains got its own library through chain-specific third strand synthesis with indices. TCRdb used MiXCR to reprocess the 5' RACE reads, holding one entry per CDR3 protein. The repertoire holds roughly 18,000 distinct CDR3 sequences, with under 9% as singletons. Here the sequenced sample was blood, taken during antiretroviral therapy. These receptors all come from an adult with HIV infection.

This clonotype was detected ten times or more. The rearrangement links TRBV10-3 to TRBJ2-7, with TRBD1 matching 8 bases. Germline loops: CDR1 ENHRY, CDR2 SYGVKD. The CDR3 totals 14 residues. V lost 0 bases to trimming and J lost 3 bases; unmatched junction nucleotides: 1. The CDR3 is CAISESTGVYEQYF. CDR3 coding DNA: TGTGCCATCAGTGAGTCGACAGGGGTCTACGAGCAGTACTTC.

This clonotype was detected ten times or more. The chain carries TRBV7-2 and TRBJ1-4; D perhaps matches TRBD1 (6 bases). Looked up from germline, CDR1 is SGHTA and CDR2 is FQGNSA. This CDR3 has 14 residues. Deletions cut 1 base from V and 8 bases from J, with 11 bases between. The CDR3 DNA sequence: TGTGCCAGCAGCTTAGAACAGGGTGGAGAAAAACTGTTTTTT. This codes for CASSLEQGGEKLFF. The full variable domain, with the rest looked up from reference TRBV7-2 and TRBJ1-4, is GAGVSQSPSNKVTEKGKDVELRCDPISGHTALYWYRQSLGQGLEFLIYFQGNSAPDKSGLPSDRFSAERTGGSVSTLTIQRTQQEDSAVYLCASSLEQGGEKLFFGSGTQLSVL.

At least ten counts were recorded for this clonotype. This chain links TRBV6-1 with TRBJ2-7, with D possibly matching TRBD2 (6 bases). The germline V and J ends were trimmed by 8 bases and 0 bases, with 14 bases remaining between them. Germline lookup yields CDR1 MNHNS and CDR2 SASEGT. The CDR3 consists of 14 residues. This chain's CDR3 is CASFVPGLSYEQYF. The CDR3 region has the DNA TGTGCCAGCTTCGTCCCGGGACTCTCCTACGAGCAGTACTTC.

This clonotype has at least ten counts. The CDR3 sequence is CASSSTGLGTEAFF. In DNA form, the CDR3 reads TGTGCCAGCAGTTCGACAGGGTTGGGCACTGAAGCTTTCTTT. V and J are TRBV12-3 or TRBV12-4 and TRBJ1-1; 7 positions match TRBD1. This CDR3 region has 14 residues. V shed 4 bases, J shed 4 bases, and the junction held 6 bases outside the gene matches.

This clonotype has ten or more counts. The chain recombines TRBV10-1 with TRBJ2-2; D is ambiguous. The germline V gene encodes CDR1 WNHNN and CDR2 SYGVQD (reference sequence). The V and J ends lost 3 bases and 6 bases respectively, with 2 bases between them. The CDR3 runs to 11 residues. The CDR3, as DNA: TGCGCCAGCAGTGACTCCGGGGAGCTGTTTTTT. Translated, it gives CASSDSGELFF.

There are many counts of this clonotype. The gene calls are TRBV27 and TRBJ1-6; tentative D call: TRBD1 (6 bases). The CDR3 has 15 amino acids. Germline CDR1 is MNHEY and CDR2 is SMNVEV (reference sequence). Between the trimmed V and J ends, which lost 7 bases and 6 bases, there was a span of 16 bases. The CDR3 coding sequence is TGTGCCAGCACCGATTCGACAGGTGGTAATTCACCCCTCCACTTT. This translates into CASTDSTGGNSPLHF.

This clonotype was counted many times. The chain joins TRBV7-2 to TRBJ2-1; D may be TRBD1 (5 bases). This CDR3 spans 14 amino acids. The germline V gene encodes CDR1 SGHTA and CDR2 FQGNSA. V lost 1 base and J lost 6, with 10 bases in between. This chain's CDR3 is CASSLVTESNEQFF. CDR3 bases: TGTGCCAGCAGCTTAGTGACAGAATCCAATGAGCAGTTCTTC.

The sample holds many counts of this clonotype. The chain couples TRBV3-1 to TRBJ2-3; 10 bases align to TRBD2. This CDR3 region has 16 residues. The germline V gene has CDR1 LGHDT and CDR2 YNNKEL (reference sequence). After removal of 3 bases from V and 2 bases from J, the junction contained 5 bases not matched to a gene. The DNA of the CDR3 is TGTGCCAGCAGCCAGGGACTAGCGATTCTCACAGATACGCAGTATTTT. Translation: CASSQGLAILTDTQYF.

This clonotype has a handful of counts. This chain joins TRBV4-1 and TRBJ2-7; 7 bases fit TRBD2. The junction had 6 bases not matched to a gene; V was cut back by 4 bases and J by 3 bases. Germline CDR1 MGHRA, CDR2 YSYEKL. The CDR3 has 14 residues. The CDR3 here is CASSPTTSVYEQYF. The CDR3 bases are TGCGCCAGCAGCCCTACTACTAGCGTCTACGAGCAGTACTTC.

The table lists this clonotype with many counts. The gene calls are TRBV5-6 and TRBJ1-2; 10 nucleotides align to TRBD1. The CDR3 loop spans 16 amino acids. CDR1 is SGHDT, CDR2 YYEEEE, per germline. V was clipped by 0 bases and J by 3 bases; unmatched bases: 5. Here the CDR3 reads CASSLALGQGDYGYTF. DNA of the CDR3: TGTGCCAGCAGCTTGGCACTCGGACAGGGGGACTATGGCTACACCTTC. Together with reference TRBV5-6 and TRBJ1-2, the CDR3 gives the full variable domain: DAGVTQSPTHLIKTRGQQVTLRCSPKSGHDTVSWYQQALGQGPQFIFQYYEEEERQRGNFPDRFSGHQFPNYSSELNVNALLLGDSALYLCASSLALGQGDYGYTFGSGTRLTVV.

This clonotype has at least ten counts. The chain is built from TRBV4-1 and TRBJ2-1; 12 positions agree with TRBD2. Germline V CDR1 and CDR2: MGHRA, YSYEKL. V lost 0 bases to trimming and J lost 7 bases; unmatched junction nucleotides: 7. The CDR3 has 17 residues. The CDR3 DNA follows: TGCGCCAGCAGCCAAGAAGCCGCTAGCGGGAGGGGTAATGAGCAGTTCTTC. Its translation is CASSQEAASGRGNEQFF.

This chain uses TRBV11-2 with TRBJ1-4, with D perhaps TRBD1 (5 bases). CDR1 is SGHAT and CDR2 is FQNNGV in the germline V gene. V was cut by 5 bases and J by 0 bases, with 10 bases left in between. There are 15 residues in the CDR3. For the CDR3, the DNA is TGTGCCAGCAGCCGACAGATTTCAACTAATGAAAAACTGTTTTTT. Residues: CASSRQISTNEKLFF.

This clonotype was observed at least ten times. V is TRBV20-1 and J is TRBJ2-5, with 9 bases lining up with TRBD2. The germline V gene encodes CDR1 DFQATT and CDR2 SNEGSKA (reference sequence). The CDR3 extends over 13 amino acids. The J segment lost 4 bases and the V segment lost 8 bases, leaving 8 bases of the junction unmatched. The CDR3 sequence is CSPLAGSTETQYF. The CDR3 DNA is TGCAGTCCTCTAGCGGGGAGCACAGAGACCCAGTACTTC.

The sample holds many counts of this clonotype. The chain links TRBV10-3 to TRBJ2-5, with 13 bases aligning to TRBD2. The trim removed 2 bases at V and 3 bases at J, leaving 9 bases unmatched. Germline loops: CDR1 ENHRY, CDR2 SYGVKD. The CDR3 extends over 18 amino acids. CDR3 region: CAISEPRSGTSGKETQYF. As DNA, the CDR3 is TGTGCCATCAGTGAGCCCCGATCGGGGACTAGCGGGAAAGAGACCCAGTACTTC.

This clonotype was seen more than once but under ten times. The chain carries TRBV20-1 and TRBJ2-3; TRBD2 matches at 13 bases. The V segment lost 8 bases and the J segment 3 bases; nucleotides outside the gene matches: 5. Germline CDR1 and CDR2: DFQATT and SNEGSKA (reference sequence). The CDR3 is 14 amino acids. CDR3 sequence reads: CSSRTSGRTDTQYF. The CDR3 DNA follows: TGCAGTTCCAGGACTAGCGGGAGAACAGATACGCAGTATTTT.

Ten or more counts support this clonotype. The J gene is TRBJ2-5, the V gene TRBV15; D gene ambiguous. Trimming took off 4 bases at V and 0 bases at J, with 15 bases between the two ends. The CDR3 has 16 residues. CDR1 LNHNV and CDR2 YYDKDF come from the germline V gene (reference sequence). The CDR3 DNA is TGTGCCACCAGCACCCAATGGACGGCTAACCAAGAGACCCAGTACTTC. The encoded protein is CATSTQWTANQETQYF. The variable domain in full, completed from reference TRBV15 and TRBJ2-5, reads DAMVIQNPRYQVTQFGKPVTLSCSQTLNHNVMYWYQQKSSQAPKLLFHYYDKDFNNEADTPDNFQSRRPNTSFCFLDIRSPGLGDTAMYLCATSTQWTANQETQYFGPGTRLLVL.

This clonotype was observed many times. This rearrangement joins TRBV28 to TRBJ1-6, with TRBD1 matching over 7 bases. CDR1 and CDR2 (germline): MDHEN, SYDVKM. The CDR3 is made up of 14 amino acids. Trimming took 7 bases from V and 11 from J; bases not matched to a gene: 11. The CDR3 region is CASKFAGGVTPLHF. The CDR3 nucleotides are TGTGCCAGCAAATTCGCAGGGGGGGTGACACCCCTCCACTTT.

This clonotype was seen many times. The rearrangement links TRBV20-1 to TRBJ2-1; 9 bases line up with TRBD2. Trimming at V came to 0 bases and at J to 8 bases, leaving 11 bases not matched to a gene. Germline V gene sequence: CDR1 DFQATT, CDR2 SNEGSKA (reference sequence). The CDR3 contains 16 residues. The DNA for the CDR3 is TGCAGTGCTAGAGATGTCGGTAGCGGGAGTTTTGATGAGCAGTTCTTC. This encodes CSARDVGSGSFDEQFF.

This sequence joins TRBV6-6 and TRBJ2-7; the D gene could be TRBD1 or TRBD2 (5 bases each). The germline gives CDR1 MNHNY, CDR2 SVGAGI (reference sequence). The CDR3 is 13 residues long. The germline V and J ends were trimmed by 6 bases and 4 bases, with 13 bases remaining between them. CDR3 sequence reads: CASSTGRQYEQYF. The CDR3 DNA sequence: TGTGCCAGCAGCACGGGACGCCAGTACGAGCAGTACTTC.

This clonotype showed up many times. The chain uses TRBV2 and TRBJ2-2; D is unclear. The CDR3 has 16 amino acids. The V end lost 7 bases, the J end lost 1 base, and 16 bases lay between the germline ends. In germline, CDR1 is SNHLY, CDR2 FYNNEI. The CDR3 sequence is CASTRSAGMNTGELFF. CDR3 nucleotides: TGTGCCAGCACTCGTTCGGCCGGTATGAACACCGGGGAGCTGTTTTTT.

The chain carries TRBV7-6 and TRBJ2-2; D call uncertain. CDR3 length: 15 amino acids. V lost 4 bases, J lost 0 bases, and 9 bases lay in between. Looked up from germline, CDR1 is SGHVS and CDR2 is FNYEAQ. CDR3 nucleotides: TGTGCCAGCAGCTCCCTCCTGGCGAACACCGGGGAGCTGTTTTTT. Encoded protein: CASSSLLANTGELFF.

This clonotype was seen repeatedly, ten times or more. The rearrangement joins TRBV28 to TRBJ2-3; possibly TRBD1 for D (6 bases). Trimming shortened V by 4 bases and J by 0 bases, and 11 bases separated the two germline ends. This CDR3 contains 15 residues. Germline V CDR1 and CDR2: MDHEN, SYDVKM. This chain's CDR3 is CASSSPGHSTDTQYF. The CDR3 DNA reads as TGTGCCAGCAGTTCCCCGGGACACAGCACAGATACGCAGTATTTT.

This clonotype was recorded at least ten times. The chain joins TRBV6-5 to TRBJ1-1, with unresolved D. This CDR3 region has 13 residues. CDR1 and CDR2 from the germline V gene are MNHEY and SVGAGI. The V end lost 0 bases, the J end lost 6 bases, and 8 bases lay between the germline ends. This CDR3 is CASSYSLISEAFF. CDR3 DNA: TGTGCCAGCAGTTACTCGCTTATCTCTGAAGCTTTCTTT.

This clonotype has a count of ten or more. The rearrangement uses TRBV7-2 and TRBJ2-1, with TRBD2 matching 10 bases. Germline CDR1 and CDR2: SGHTA and FQGNSA. V shed 5 bases, J shed 8 bases, and the junction held 6 bases outside the gene matches. The length of the CDR3 is 14 residues. CDR3: CASSPWTSGDEQFF. CDR3 DNA sequence: TGTGCCAGCAGCCCTTGGACTAGCGGTGATGAGCAGTTCTTC.

In this sample, this clonotype turned up many times. The chain uses TRBV7-9 and TRBJ2-3, with 10 bases lining up with TRBD1. Trimming took 5 bases from V and 6 from J; bases not matched to a gene: 8. Germline V gene data show CDR1 as SEHNR and CDR2 as FQNEAQ (reference sequence). This CDR3 region has 15 residues. The CDR3 region has the DNA TGTGCCAGCAGCCCGGGACAGGGGTGGTCGGATACGCAGTATTTT. It is translated as CASSPGQGWSDTQYF.

The J gene is TRBJ2-1, the V gene TRBV7-9, with a possible D match to TRBD1 (5 bases). This CDR3 is 15 amino acids long. Deletions cut 1 base from V and 3 bases from J, with 10 bases between. Per germline, CDR1 SEHNR and CDR2 FQNEAQ (reference sequence). The CDR3 nucleotides are TGTGCCAGCAGCTTAGAGGGGAAACTCTACAATGAGCAGTTCTTC. It specifies CASSLEGKLYNEQFF.

Many counts were recorded for this clonotype. The chain is built from TRBV4-1 and TRBJ1-1, with 9 bases identical to TRBD1. CDR3 length: 17 amino acids. Germline CDR1 and CDR2: MGHRA and YSYEKL. J lost 3 bases, V lost 1 base, and 9 bases had no gene match. CDR3 protein: CASSQVGTGPQYTEAFF. In DNA, the CDR3 is TGCGCCAGCAGCCAAGTCGGGACAGGGCCCCAATACACTGAAGCTTTCTTT.